The source of this T cell receptor beta chain is a study of T cells after yellow fever vaccination. Study results and limitations: Clones from primary vaccination mostly reappeared after the booster (about 97% CD4, around 90% CD8).

V lost 7 bases, J lost 4 bases, and 14 bases stayed unmatched. The CDR3 covers 16 residues. Germline V gene lookup returns CDR1 MDHEN and CDR2 SYDVKM. MiXCR, applied by TCRdb to the 5' RACE reads, yields one record per CDR3 protein. The sample consists of hundreds of thousands of distinct CDR3 sequences, approximately 13% of them appearing once. With regard to this clonotype: Its antigen is undetermined.

The input for sequencing was PBMCs, taken on the day of the yellow fever booster vaccination. The V call is TRBV28, the J call TRBJ2-3, with 7 bases fitting TRBD1. This clonotype originated in a man aged 30 to 45 who received the YFV17D yellow fever vaccine. CDR3 nucleotide sequence: TGTGCCAGCACCAGGCCAGAGGGGGCTAGGTCAGATACGCAGTATTTT. Translating gives CASTRPEGARSDTQYF.